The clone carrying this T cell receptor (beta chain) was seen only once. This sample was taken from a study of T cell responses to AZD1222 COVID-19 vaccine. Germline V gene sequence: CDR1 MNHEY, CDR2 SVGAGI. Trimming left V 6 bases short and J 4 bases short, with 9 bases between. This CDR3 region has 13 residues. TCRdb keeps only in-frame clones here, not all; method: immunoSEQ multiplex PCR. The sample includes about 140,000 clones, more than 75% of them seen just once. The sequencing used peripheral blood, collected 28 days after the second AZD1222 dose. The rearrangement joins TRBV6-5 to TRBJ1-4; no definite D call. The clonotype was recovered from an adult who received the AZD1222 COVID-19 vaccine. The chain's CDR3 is CASRRGVNEKLFF. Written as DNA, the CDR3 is TGTGCCAGCAGGCGGGGAGTTAATGAAAAACTGTTTTTT.